This section outlines one T cell receptor beta chain sequence together with its context. Its antigen is unknown. The data stem from a study of shared clonotypes between healthy human individuals. Study-level points and caveats: Since donors were few, the genetic and exposure-history diversity represented was limited. It was observed that roughly 5.5% of naive CD4 clonotypes were shared across several donors. Naive subsets generally had larger estimated richness than memory subsets.

Measured with immunoSEQ multiplex PCR; TCRdb has only the in-frame clones, and not every one. The sample consists of about 2.3 million clones, approximately 95% of them appearing once. Donors were healthy HIV-negative adults without recent acute infections or vaccinations. Source material: naive CD4+ T cells from PBMCs. Sample subset: CD45RA+ positively selected. The clonotype originates from a man between 18 and 35 years old in good health. Some clones in this sample may be carry-over from other donors' samples.

The CDR3 is CASSATSGTSAPETQYF. The CDR3, as DNA: TGTGCCAGCAGCGCGACTAGCGGGACCTCAGCGCCAGAGACCCAGTACTTC. V gene TRBV9 combines with J gene TRBJ2-5, with 11 bases fitting TRBD2. After removal of 3 bases from V and 4 bases from J, the junction contained 11 bases not matched to a gene. The CDR3 covers 17 residues. Germline V CDR1 and CDR2: SGDLS, YYNGEE.